This T cell receptor (beta chain) was sequenced during a study of T cell repertoires in cytomegalovirus infection. At the level of the study: Public TCR beta signature analysis indicated the presence of both CMV infection and matching HLA type. Study results and limitations: Dominant in the ex vivo response were TCR beta clonotypes restricted by HLA-C and specific for CMV. Individuals carrying CMV plus the relevant HLA were identified by cumulative frequency of public TCR beta families.

This CDR3 has 15 amino acids. V gave up 5 bases and J gave up 4 bases, with 14 bases separating them. Looked up from germline, CDR1 is SEHNR and CDR2 is FQNEAQ (reference sequence). Points on this clonotype: No antigen is known for it.

In TCRdb, the reads were re-called with MiXCR into one record per CDR3 protein. The table includes under 850,000 distinct CDR3 sequences, approximately 34% detected once. Sequencing used PBMCs. The sequence was obtained from a human donor in good health (CMV status not recorded). Some clones in this sample may be carry-over from other donors' samples. V gene TRBV7-9 combines with J gene TRBJ2-2, with D perhaps given as TRBD1 or TRBD2 (5 bases each). CDR3 residues: CASSSRDDPTGELFF. The CDR3 DNA is TGTGCCAGCAGCAGCCGGGACGACCCCACCGGGGAGCTGTTTTTT.